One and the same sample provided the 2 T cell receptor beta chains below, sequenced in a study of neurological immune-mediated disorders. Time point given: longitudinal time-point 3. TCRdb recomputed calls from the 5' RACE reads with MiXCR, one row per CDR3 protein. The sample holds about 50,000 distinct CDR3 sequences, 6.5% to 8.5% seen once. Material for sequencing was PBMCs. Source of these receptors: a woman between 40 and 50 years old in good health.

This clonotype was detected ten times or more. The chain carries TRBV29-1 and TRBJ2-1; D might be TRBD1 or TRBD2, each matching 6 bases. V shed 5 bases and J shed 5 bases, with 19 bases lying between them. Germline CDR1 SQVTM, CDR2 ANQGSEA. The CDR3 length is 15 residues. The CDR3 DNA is TGCAGCGTTCCCCTGAGGGGGACTTATGACAATGAGCAGTTCTTC. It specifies CSVPLRGTYDNEQFF.

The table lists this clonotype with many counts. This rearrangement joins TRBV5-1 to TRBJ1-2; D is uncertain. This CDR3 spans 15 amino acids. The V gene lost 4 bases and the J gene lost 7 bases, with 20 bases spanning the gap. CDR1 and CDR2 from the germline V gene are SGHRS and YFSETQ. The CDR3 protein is CASSPMDGGFGGYTF. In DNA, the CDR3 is TGCGCCAGCAGCCCGATGGACGGCGGATTCGGTGGCTACACCTTC.